This TCR beta chain was identified during a study of blood T cell repertoires in COVID-19. In the study overall: Whether acute or convalescent, the COVID-19 samples came from the United States, Italy and Spain. T cells, B-cell-depleted T cells, or PBMCs supplied cDNA or gDNA.

Germline CDR1 SGHTA, CDR2 FQGTGA. This CDR3 has 15 amino acids. V lost 3 bases and J 2 bases, leaving 12 bases between the germline ends. Authors' methods: Amplified reference gene primers provided the basis for estimating nucleated cell counts. TCRdb's table, derived via immunoSEQ multiplex PCR, lists solely in-frame clones and lacks some. V and J calls and clone size are as listed in that table; D and trimming were resolved from the DNA. The sample lists more than 140,000 clones, 84% seen once, with 7.2% in the top ten. This clone was recorded a few times. The J gene is TRBJ2-3, the V gene TRBV7-3, with D tentatively TRBD2 (5 bases). Specimen: peripheral blood. This clonotype was sampled from a woman in her forties or fifties in a cohort sampled during active or convalescent COVID-19. In nucleotides, the CDR3 is TGTGCCAGCAGCTTCAGTAGCGCTCCCACAGATACGCAGTATTTT. Its translation: CASSFSSAPTDTQYF.